This T cell receptor (beta chain) derives from a study of blood T cells in healthy people across ages. Study-level results: Long-lived donors exceeded aged donors in naive CD4+ cells and diversity.

This clonotype appeared a few times. Its matching antigen is unknown. Deletions cut 4 bases from V and 9 bases from J, with 14 bases between. The germline V gene encodes CDR1 SGHRS and CDR2 YFSETQ. The CDR3 totals 13 residues. It was with a sample-barcoded 5' primer and a J-beta primer mix that a second PCR of about 7 to 12 cycles was run. A 12-random-nucleotide template-switch adaptor tagged each cDNA molecule. TCRdb recomputed calls from the 5' RACE reads with MiXCR, one row per CDR3 protein. The sample shows about a million distinct CDR3 sequences, roughly 51% of them seen only once. This receptor was obtained from a woman aged 60-75 years in good health. This chain links TRBV5-1 with TRBJ2-1; perhaps TRBD2 as D (6 bases). Sequencing used blood. CDR3 protein: CASSPIGEVEQFF. Written as DNA, the CDR3 is TGCGCCAGCAGCCCGATCGGGGAGGTTGAGCAGTTCTTC.